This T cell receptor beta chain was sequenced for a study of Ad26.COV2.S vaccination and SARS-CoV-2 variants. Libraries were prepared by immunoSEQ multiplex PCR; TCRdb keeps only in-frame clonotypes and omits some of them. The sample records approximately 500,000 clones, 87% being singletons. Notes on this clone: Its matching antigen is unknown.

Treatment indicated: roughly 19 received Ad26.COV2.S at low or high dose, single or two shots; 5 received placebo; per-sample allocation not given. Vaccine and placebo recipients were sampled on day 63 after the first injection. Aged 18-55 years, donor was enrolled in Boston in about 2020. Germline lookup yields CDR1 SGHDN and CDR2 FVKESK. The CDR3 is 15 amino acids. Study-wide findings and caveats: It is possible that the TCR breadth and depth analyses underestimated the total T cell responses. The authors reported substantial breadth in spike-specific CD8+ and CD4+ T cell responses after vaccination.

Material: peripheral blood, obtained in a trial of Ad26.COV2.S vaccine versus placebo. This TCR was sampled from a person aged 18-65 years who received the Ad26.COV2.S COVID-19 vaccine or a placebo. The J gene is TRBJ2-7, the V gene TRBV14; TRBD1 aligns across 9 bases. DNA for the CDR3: TGTTCAAGGGGGCCACCGGGACAGGGATTCCTCGAGCAGTACTTC. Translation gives CSRGPPGQGFLEQYF. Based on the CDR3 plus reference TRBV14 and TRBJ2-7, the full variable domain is EAGVTQFPSHSVIEKGQTVTLRCDPISGHDNLYWYRRVMGKEIKFLLHFVKESKQDESGMPNNRFLAERTGGTYSTLKVQPAELEDSGVYFCSRGPPGQGFLEQYFGPGTRLTVT.